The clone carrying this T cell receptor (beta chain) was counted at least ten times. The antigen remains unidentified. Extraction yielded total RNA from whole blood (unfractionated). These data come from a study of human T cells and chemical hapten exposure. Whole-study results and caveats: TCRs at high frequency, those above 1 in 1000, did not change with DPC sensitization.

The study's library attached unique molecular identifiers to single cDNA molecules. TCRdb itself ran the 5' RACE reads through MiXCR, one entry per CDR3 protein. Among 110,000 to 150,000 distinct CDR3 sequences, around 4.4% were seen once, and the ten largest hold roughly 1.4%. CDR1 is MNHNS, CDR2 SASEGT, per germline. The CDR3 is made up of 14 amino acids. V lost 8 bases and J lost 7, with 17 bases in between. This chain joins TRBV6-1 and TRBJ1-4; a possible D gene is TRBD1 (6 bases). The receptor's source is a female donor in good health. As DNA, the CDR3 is TGTGCCAGCCGCGACTTAACAGGGCCTGAAAAACTGTTTTTT. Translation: CASRDLTGPEKLFF.